Described below is a single TCR beta chain sequence and its context. Its specificity is not known. Clones were read by immunoSEQ multiplex PCR, and TCRdb kept only the in-frame ones, dropping some. The sample lists about 2 million clones, about 95% occurring once. CD45RO-negative cells were positively selected for CCR7, leaving out terminally differentiated effector memory CD45RA+ cells. The data are from a study of shared clonotypes between healthy human individuals. As for the study in general: The plates for each donor numbered three CD4 naive, three CD4 memory, two CD8 naive and one CD8 memory.

The length of the CDR3 is 14 residues. Germline V gene data show CDR1 as LNHDA and CDR2 as SQIVND (reference sequence). Trimming shortened V by 1 base and J by 5 bases, and 12 bases separated the two germline ends. Study outcomes and limitations: Researchers found naive subsets generally carried larger estimated richness than memory subsets.

This TCR came from a man younger than 30 in good health. The genes are TRBV19 and TRBJ2-7, with a possible D match to TRBD1 (5 bases). Sequences were obtained from naive CD8+ T cells sorted from blood. CDR3 DNA sequence: TGTGCCAGTAGTATAGCGGCAGGGTCCCACGAGCAGTACTTC. Translated: CASSIAAGSHEQYF.